This T cell receptor beta chain was recorded in a study of blood T cell repertoires in COVID-19. Background on the study: Nucleic acid was either cDNA or gDNA, and it came from T cells, B-cell-depleted T cells, or PBMCs.

Per the study methods: Reference gene primer amplification gave estimated nucleated cell counts. Sequencing was performed with immunoSEQ multiplex PCR; in TCRdb, only in-frame clones are kept and a portion is missing. D and trimming were read from the DNA, whereas the V and J calls and clone size are those reported in that table. Of approximately 310,000 clones in the sample, about nine tenths were seen once. The CDR3 consists of 16 residues. Trimming took 3 bases from V and 4 from J; bases not matched to a gene: 8. Germline CDR1 MNHNS, CDR2 SASEGT. The material sequenced was peripheral blood. The sequence came from a man aged 45-60 years with active or convalescent COVID-19. This chain joins TRBV6-1 and TRBJ1-5, with 8 nucleotides matching TRBD1. This CDR3 is CASSDRQGRGNQPQHF. The DNA of the CDR3 is TGTGCCAGCAGTGACCGACAGGGGAGGGGGAATCAGCCCCAGCATTTT.